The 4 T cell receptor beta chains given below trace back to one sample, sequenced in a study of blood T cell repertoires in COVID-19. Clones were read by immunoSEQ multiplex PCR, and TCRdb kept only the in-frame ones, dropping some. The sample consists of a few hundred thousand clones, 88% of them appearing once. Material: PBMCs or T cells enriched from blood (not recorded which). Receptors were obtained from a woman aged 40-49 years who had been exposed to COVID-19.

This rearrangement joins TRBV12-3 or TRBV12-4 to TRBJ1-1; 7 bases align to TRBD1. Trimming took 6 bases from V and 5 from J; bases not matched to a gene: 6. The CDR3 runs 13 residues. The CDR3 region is CASSSSRGTEAFF. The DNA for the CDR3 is TGTGCCAGCAGCTCGTCCAGGGGGACTGAAGCTTTCTTT.

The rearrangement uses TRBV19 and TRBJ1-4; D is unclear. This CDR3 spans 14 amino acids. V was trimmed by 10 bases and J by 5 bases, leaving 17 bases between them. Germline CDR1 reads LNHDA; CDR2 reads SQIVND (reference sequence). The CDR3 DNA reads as TGTGCCACCAAACCCAGAGAACTAAATGAAAAACTGTTTTTT. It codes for CATKPRELNEKLFF.

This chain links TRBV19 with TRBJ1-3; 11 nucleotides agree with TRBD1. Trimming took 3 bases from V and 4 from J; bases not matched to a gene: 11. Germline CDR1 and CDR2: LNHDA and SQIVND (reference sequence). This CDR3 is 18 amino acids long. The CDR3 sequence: CASSIRGQGATAGNTIYF. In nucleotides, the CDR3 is TGTGCCAGTAGTATTCGCGGACAGGGGGCGACAGCGGGAAACACCATATATTTT. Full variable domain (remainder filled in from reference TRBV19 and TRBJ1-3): DGGITQSPKYLFRKEGQNVTLSCEQNLNHDAMYWYRQDPGQGLRLIYYSQIVNDFQKGDIAEGYSVSREKKESFPLTVTSAQKNPTAFYLCASSIRGQGATAGNTIYFGEGSWLTVV.

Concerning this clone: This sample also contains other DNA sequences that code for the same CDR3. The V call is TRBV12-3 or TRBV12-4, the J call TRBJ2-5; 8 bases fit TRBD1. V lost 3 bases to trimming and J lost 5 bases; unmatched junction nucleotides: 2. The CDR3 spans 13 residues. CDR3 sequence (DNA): TGTGCCAGCAGTTTTTACAGGGGGGAGACCCAGTACTTC. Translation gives CASSFYRGETQYF.